One and the same sample provided the 7 T cell receptor beta chains below, sequenced in a study of blood T cell repertoires in COVID-19. Some clones are missing from TCRdb's copy, which holds only in-frame ones; the method was immunoSEQ multiplex PCR. The sample gives about 240,000 clones, roughly four fifths of which show up once; around 12% is in the top ten. The sequenced sample was peripheral blood. These receptors all come from an older woman with active or convalescent COVID-19.

The chain carries TRBV5-1 and TRBJ2-1; tentative D call: TRBD2 (5 bases). The length of the CDR3 is 14 residues. The V gene's germline CDR1 is SGHRS and CDR2 YFSETQ. The V end lost 4 bases, the J end lost 1 base, and 9 bases lay between the germline ends. In DNA, the CDR3 is TGCGCCAGCAGCACCGGCGGGTCCTACAATGAGCAGTTCTTC. This codes for CASSTGGSYNEQFF.

This clone has a single count. In nucleotides, the CDR3 is TGCAGCGCGAGGAGACAGGGGGCGGAGGGTTTCTTT. Translation: CSARRQGAEGFF. The gene calls are TRBV29-1 and TRBJ1-1; 10 bases are a match to TRBD1. With 7 bases clipped from V and 13 bases from J, the junction kept 12 bases outside the gene matches. There are 12 residues in the CDR3. Germline V CDR1 and CDR2: SQVTM, ANQGSEA.

The J gene is TRBJ2-1, the V gene TRBV5-1, with 9 positions matching TRBD2. Losses at the gene ends were 4 bases for V and 3 bases for J; bases not matched to a gene: 5. This CDR3 region has 15 residues. CDR1 and CDR2 from the germline V gene are SGHRS and YFSETQ. CDR3 loop: CASSLSGGNYNEQFF. CDR3 nucleotides: TGCGCCAGCAGCCTTAGCGGGGGAAACTACAATGAGCAGTTCTTC.

This clone occurred once. This sequence joins TRBV5-1 and TRBJ2-1; 8 bases are a match to TRBD1. This CDR3 comprises 16 residues. Germline CDR1 reads SGHRS; CDR2 reads YFSETQ. Unmatched junction bases numbered 10, after V lost 0 bases and J lost 8 bases. CDR3 nucleotide sequence: TGCGCCAGCAGCTTGGCAGGCAGGGGGCGAGGTGATGAGCAGTTCTTC. Its protein product is CASSLAGRGRGDEQFF. Supplemented by reference TRBV5-1 and TRBJ2-1, the full variable domain reads KAGVTQTPRYLIKTRGQQVTLSCSPISGHRSVSWYQQTPGQGLQFLFEYFSETQRNKGNFPGRFSGRQFSNSRSEMNVSTLELGDSALYLCASSLAGRGRGDEQFFGPGTRLTVL.

This chain connects TRBV7-2 to TRBJ1-3; D ambiguous. Trimming stripped 1 base from V and 0 bases from J, with 7 bases between. The CDR3 has 15 residues. In germline, CDR1 is SGHTA, CDR2 FQGNSA. The DNA for the CDR3 is TGTGCCAGCAGCTTAGTGGCCACCTCTGGAAACACCATATATTTT. Encoded protein: CASSLVATSGNTIYF.

This chain uses TRBV12-5 with TRBJ1-5; D is unresolved. V gave up 1 base and J gave up 4 bases, with 5 bases separating them. The CDR3 totals 13 residues. Germline values: CDR1 LGHNT, CDR2 FRNRAP. CDR3 sequence (DNA): TGTGCTAGTGGTTTGGACAGAAATCAGCCCCAGCATTTT. It translates to CASGLDRNQPQHF.

The chain couples TRBV29-1 to TRBJ2-5, with 9 bases that match TRBD1. The germline V gene encodes CDR1 SQVTM and CDR2 ANQGSEA. Trimming cost V 5 bases and J 4 bases; bases outside gene matches: 8. The CDR3 totals 14 residues. CDR3 DNA sequence: TGCAGCGTTCTGTTGACAGGGGGTGGAGAGACCCAGTACTTC. Protein product: CSVLLTGGGETQYF.